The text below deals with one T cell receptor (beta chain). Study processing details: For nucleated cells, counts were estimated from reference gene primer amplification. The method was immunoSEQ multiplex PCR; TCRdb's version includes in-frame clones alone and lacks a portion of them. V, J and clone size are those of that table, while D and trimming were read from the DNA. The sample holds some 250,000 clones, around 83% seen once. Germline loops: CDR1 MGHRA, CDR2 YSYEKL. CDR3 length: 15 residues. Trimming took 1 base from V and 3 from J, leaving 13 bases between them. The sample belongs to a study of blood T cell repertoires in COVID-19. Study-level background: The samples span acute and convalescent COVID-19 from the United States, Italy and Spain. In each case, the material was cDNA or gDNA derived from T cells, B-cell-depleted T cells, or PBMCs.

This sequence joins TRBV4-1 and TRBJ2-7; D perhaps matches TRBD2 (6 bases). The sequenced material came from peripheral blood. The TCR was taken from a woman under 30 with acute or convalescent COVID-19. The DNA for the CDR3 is TGCGCCAGCAGCCAAGTGGAGGGAGTGAACTACGAGCAGTACTTC. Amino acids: CASSQVEGVNYEQYF.